One and the same sample provided the 12 T cell receptor beta chains below, sequenced in a study of OX40 agonist ivuxolimab in advanced cancers. The protocol was immunoSEQ multiplex PCR, while the TCRdb copy is restricted to in-frame clones and leaves out a portion. The table has some 27,000 clones, 90% seen once. The specimen comprised CD4+ or CD8+ T cells sorted from blood, sampled in a trial of the OX40 agonist ivuxolimab. Every receptor here comes from an adult with an advanced solid tumor such as melanoma, head and neck, liver or kidney cancer.

The rearrangement links TRBV19 to TRBJ2-6; no firm D call. Germline V lookup: CDR1 LNHDA, CDR2 SQIVND (reference sequence). Trimming took off 3 bases at V and 3 bases at J, with 3 bases between the two ends. The CDR3 loop spans 13 amino acids. CDR3 protein: CASSIVGANVLTF. The CDR3 nucleotides are TGTGCCAGTAGTATTGTTGGGGCCAACGTCCTGACTTTC.

The chain has TRBV5-1 and TRBJ2-1; 12 nucleotides line up with TRBD2. The CDR3 has 19 residues. J was trimmed by 0 bases and V by 1 base; bases with no gene match: 8. Germline V gene sequence: CDR1 SGHRS, CDR2 YFSETQ. Written as DNA, the CDR3 is TGCGCCAGCAGCTTGTTACTAGCGGGAGGTTCGAGCTCCTACAATGAGCAGTTCTTC. Its protein product is CASSLLLAGGSSSYNEQFF.

The V call is TRBV4-1, the J call TRBJ2-1; the D gene could be TRBD1 or TRBD2 (5 bases each). Germline V CDR1 and CDR2: MGHRA, YSYEKL. Trimming left V 0 bases short and J 2 bases short, with 5 bases between. The CDR3 is 14 residues long. Here the CDR3 reads CASSQEGAYNEQFF. The CDR3, as DNA: TGCGCCAGCAGCCAAGAGGGGGCCTACAATGAGCAGTTCTTC.

The V and J genes are TRBV6-7 and TRBJ2-7; 7 bases align to TRBD1. TRBV6-7 is treated as an ORF (open reading frame) with a function not yet certain. The CDR3 extends over 14 amino acids. Trimming took 9 bases from V and 5 from J; bases not matched to a gene: 13. This chain's CDR3 is CASFIQDRPHEQYF. The DNA of the CDR3 is TGTGCCAGTTTCATCCAGGACAGGCCCCACGAGCAGTACTTC.

This clone was observed once. The rearrangement links TRBV5-6 to TRBJ2-1, with 7 positions matching TRBD2. Looked up from germline, CDR1 is SGHDT and CDR2 is YYEEEE. V gave up 2 bases and J gave up 2 bases; unmatched junction bases: 10. The length of the CDR3 is 17 residues. The CDR3 loop is CASSFRLAPDTYNEQFF. The CDR3 coding sequence is TGTGCCAGCAGCTTCAGACTAGCCCCCGACACCTACAATGAGCAGTTCTTC.

The chain uses TRBV4-1 and TRBJ2-1, with 9 nucleotides matching TRBD1. Germline CDR1 MGHRA, CDR2 YSYEKL. This CDR3 region has 15 residues. V shed 5 bases, J shed 7 bases, and the junction held 9 bases outside the gene matches. Here the CDR3 DNA reads TGCGCCAGCAGCTTAGGGACAGGGCTAGAGAATGAGCAGTTCTTC. Residues: CASSLGTGLENEQFF.

The gene calls are TRBV15 and TRBJ1-2; D uncertain. Germline values: CDR1 LNHNV, CDR2 YYDKDF (reference sequence). Trimming removed 2 bases from V and 8 bases from J, with 12 bases in between. The CDR3 contains 13 residues. The DNA for the CDR3 is TGTGCCACCAGCAGATGGGGTCAGACGGGCTACACCTTC. Its protein is CATSRWGQTGYTF.

The CDR3 nucleotides read TGTGCCAGCAGTTTGTGGGCCGGGGCGGAAGAGACCCAGTACTTC. Protein: CASSLWAGAEETQYF. This chain joins TRBV27 and TRBJ2-5; possibly TRBD1 or TRBD2 for D (5 bases each). The V end lost 3 bases, the J end lost 3 bases, and 14 bases lay between the germline ends. This CDR3 contains 15 residues. CDR1 MNHEY and CDR2 SMNVEV come from the germline V gene (reference sequence).

The chain uses TRBV15 and TRBJ1-4; no firm D call. The CDR3 runs 13 residues. Per germline, CDR1 LNHNV and CDR2 YYDKDF (reference sequence). The V and J ends lost 6 bases and 5 bases respectively, with 10 bases between them. CDR3 region: CATSLSRNEKLFF. For the CDR3, the DNA is TGTGCCACCAGTTTAAGTCGGAATGAAAAACTGTTTTTT.

The J gene is TRBJ2-1, the V gene TRBV27; 13 positions match TRBD2. The germline gives CDR1 MNHEY, CDR2 SMNVEV (reference sequence). The CDR3 spans 16 residues. The V and J ends lost 3 bases and 8 bases, in that order; junction bases with no gene match: 7. This chain's CDR3 is CASSFYGTSGNYEQFF. The CDR3 bases are TGTGCCAGCAGTTTTTACGGGACTAGCGGGAACTATGAGCAGTTCTTC.

The rearrangement links TRBV9 to TRBJ1-2, with D unresolved. This CDR3 contains 14 residues. V was cut by 0 bases and J by 2 bases, with 8 bases left in between. Germline-derived CDR1 and CDR2 are SGDLS and YYNGEE. The CDR3, as DNA: TGTGCCAGCAGCGTAGGTTACCAGAACTATGGCTACACCTTC. Residues: CASSVGYQNYGYTF.

The chain carries TRBV5-6 and TRBJ2-1; D is perhaps TRBD1 (5 bases). Trimming cost V 3 bases and J 2 bases, with 12 bases left between them. Germline loops: CDR1 SGHDT, CDR2 YYEEEE. The CDR3 has 15 amino acids. The CDR3 nucleotides read TGTGCCAGCAGCTCGACAGATCCTCCCTACAATGAGCAGTTCTTC. It yields the protein CASSSTDPPYNEQFF.